The clone carrying this TCR beta chain has only a few counts. Its matching antigen is unknown. This specimen comes from a study of blood T cells in healthy people across ages. Looking at the study overall: Using template switching, researchers captured about one barcoded beta molecule for each two T cells. Overall study findings and caveats: Donor CMV status was unknown, possibly confounding expanded clonotype changes. Researchers report that TCR beta diversity correlated strongly with naive T cell percentage. The recorded TCR beta diversity per million T cells decreased in a roughly linear manner with age.

Together with a sample-barcoded 5' primer, a J-beta primer mix was included in a second PCR lasting about 6 to 11 cycles. TCRdb analysed the 5' RACE reads with MiXCR anew, one entry per CDR3 protein. The sample consists of some 1.5 million distinct CDR3 sequences, approximately 43% of them appearing once. There are 14 residues in the CDR3. V lost 7 bases and J lost 2; bases outside the gene matches: 5. Germline values: CDR1 SQVTM, CDR2 ANQGSEA. V usage is TRBV29-1 and J usage is TRBJ2-1; 10 nucleotides align to TRBD2. Material for sequencing was blood. This sequence was found in a woman between 18 and 30 years old in good health. The CDR3 region has the DNA TGCAGCGCTAAAAGCGGGGGGGCCTACAATGAGCAGTTCTTC. Translation gives CSAKSGGAYNEQFF.